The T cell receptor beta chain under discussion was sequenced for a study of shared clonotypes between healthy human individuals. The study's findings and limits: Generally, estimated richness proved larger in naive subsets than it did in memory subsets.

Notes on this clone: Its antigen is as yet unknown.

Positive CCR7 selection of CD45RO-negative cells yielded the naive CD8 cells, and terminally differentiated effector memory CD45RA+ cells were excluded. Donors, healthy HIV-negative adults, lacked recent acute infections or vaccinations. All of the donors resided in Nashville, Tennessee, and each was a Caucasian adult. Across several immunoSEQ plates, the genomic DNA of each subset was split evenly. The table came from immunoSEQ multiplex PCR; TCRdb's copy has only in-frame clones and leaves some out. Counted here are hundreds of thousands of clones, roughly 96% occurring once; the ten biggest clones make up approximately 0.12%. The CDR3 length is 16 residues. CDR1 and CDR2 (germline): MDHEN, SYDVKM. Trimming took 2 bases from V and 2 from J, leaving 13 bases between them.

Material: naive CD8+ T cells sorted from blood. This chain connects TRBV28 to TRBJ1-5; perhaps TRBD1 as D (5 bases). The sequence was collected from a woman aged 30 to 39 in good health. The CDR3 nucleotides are TGTGCCAGCAGTTTACTTTCGGGGGGAGGCAATCAGCCCCAGCATTTT. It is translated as CASSLLSGGGNQPQHF.